Listed here are 2 T cell receptor beta chains from one sample, sequenced in a study of cytomegalovirus exposure and HLA in healthy donors. PCR employed 60 Vbeta and 13 Jbeta primers. The protocol was immunoSEQ multiplex PCR, while the TCRdb copy is restricted to in-frame clones and leaves out a portion. The table counts under 150,000 clones; roughly 2.7% lies in the top ten. The source material was PBMCs. Receptors were obtained from a man aged 35 to 55 in good health and CMV-seronegative.

This rearrangement joins TRBV19 to TRBJ2-7; 7 nucleotides align to TRBD1. The CDR3 is made up of 13 amino acids. Trimming at V came to 6 bases and at J to 6 bases, leaving 8 bases not matched to a gene. Germline V gene sequence: CDR1 LNHDA, CDR2 SQIVND (reference sequence). The CDR3 sequence is CASSPTGWGEQYF. CDR3 sequence (DNA): TGTGCCAGTAGCCCGACAGGGTGGGGCGAGCAGTACTTC.

This chain's CDR3 is CASSFGGVNYEQYF. DNA for the CDR3: TGTGCCAGCAGTTTCGGGGGGGTTAACTACGAGCAGTACTTC. The chain uses TRBV27 and TRBJ2-7; 8 bases fit TRBD2. V gave up 3 bases and J gave up 3 bases; unmatched junction bases: 4. The CDR3 loop spans 14 amino acids. CDR1 and CDR2 (germline): MNHEY, SMNVEV (reference sequence).